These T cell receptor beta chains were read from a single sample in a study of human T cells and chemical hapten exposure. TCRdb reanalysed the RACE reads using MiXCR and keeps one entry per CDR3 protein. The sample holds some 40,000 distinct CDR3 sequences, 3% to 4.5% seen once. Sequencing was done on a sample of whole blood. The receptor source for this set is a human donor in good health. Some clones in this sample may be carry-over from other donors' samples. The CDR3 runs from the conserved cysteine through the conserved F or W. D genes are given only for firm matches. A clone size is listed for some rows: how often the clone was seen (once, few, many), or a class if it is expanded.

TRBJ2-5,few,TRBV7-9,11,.,CAYWGLETQYF,TGTGCCTATTGGGGGCTCGAGACCCAGTACTTC
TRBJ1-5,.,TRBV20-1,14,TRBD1,CSARFTGGYQPQHF,TGCAGTGCTAGATTCACAGGGGGGTACCAGCCCCAGCATTTT
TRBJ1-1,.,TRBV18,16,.,CASSPPRRHLNTEAFF,TGTGCCAGCTCACCACCGCGCCGCCACCTTAACACTGAAGCTTTCTTT
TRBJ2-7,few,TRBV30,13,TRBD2,CAWSNGGGDEQYF,TGTGCCTGGAGTAATGGGGGAGGGGACGAGCAGTACTTC
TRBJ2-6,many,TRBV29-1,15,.,CSVEARDSGANVLTF,TGCAGCGTTGAGGCAAGGGATTCTGGGGCCAACGTCCTGACTTTC
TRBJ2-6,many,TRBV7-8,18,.,CASSLVVSIGSGANVLTF,TGTGCCAGCAGCTTAGTAGTCTCGATAGGCTCTGGGGCCAACGTCCTGACTTTC
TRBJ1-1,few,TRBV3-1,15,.,CASSQESGSIPEAFF,TGTGCCAGCAGCCAAGAATCCGGCAGTATCCCTGAAGCTTTCTTT
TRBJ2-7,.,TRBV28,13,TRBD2,CASRSSGAYEQYF,TGTGCCAGCAGATCTAGCGGTGCCTACGAGCAGTACTTC
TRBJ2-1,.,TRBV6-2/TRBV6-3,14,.,CASSSPGLNNEQFF,TGTGCCAGCAGTTCCCCGGGACTGAACAATGAGCAGTTCTTC
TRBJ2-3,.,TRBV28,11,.,CASSQGDTQYF,TGTGCCAGCAGTCAGGGGGATACGCAGTATTTT
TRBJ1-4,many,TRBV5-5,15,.,CASSTVGTLNEKLFF,TGTGCCAGCAGTACAGTTGGGACCTTAAATGAAAAACTGTTTTTT
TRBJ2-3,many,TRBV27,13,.,CASSLSSTDTQYF,TGTGCCAGCAGTTTATCCAGCACAGATACGCAGTATTTT
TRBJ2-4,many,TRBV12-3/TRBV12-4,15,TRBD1,CASSYAGTGANIQYF,TGTGCCAGCAGTTACGCCGGGACAGGGGCGAACATTCAGTACTTC
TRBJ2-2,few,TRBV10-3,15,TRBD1,CAIQPDRGYTGELFF,TGTGCCATCCAGCCAGACAGGGGCTACACCGGGGAGCTGTTTTTT
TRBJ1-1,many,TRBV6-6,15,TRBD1,CASSSGQGARTEAFF,TGTGCCAGCAGTTCCGGACAGGGTGCGAGGACTGAAGCTTTCTTT
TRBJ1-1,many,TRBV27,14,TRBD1,CASSSGQLGTEAFF,TGTGCCAGCTCATCGGGACAGTTGGGCACTGAAGCTTTCTTT
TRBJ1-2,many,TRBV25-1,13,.,CASSPGTNYGYTF,TGTGCCAGCAGCCCGGGGACTAACTATGGCTACACCTTC
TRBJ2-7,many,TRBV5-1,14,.,CASSSDRHLYEQYF,TGCGCCAGCAGCTCCGACAGGCACCTCTACGAGCAGTACTTC
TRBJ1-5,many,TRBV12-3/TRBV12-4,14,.,CASSFGGGGQPQHF,TGTGCCAGCAGTTTTGGGGGTGGGGGTCAGCCCCAGCATTTT
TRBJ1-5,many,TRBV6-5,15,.,CASSYSGLSNQPQHF,TGTGCCAGCAGTTACTCAGGGCTGAGCAATCAGCCCCAGCATTTT
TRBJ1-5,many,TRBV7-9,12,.,CASSFGDQPQHF,TGTGCCAGCAGCTTTGGGGATCAGCCCCAGCATTTT
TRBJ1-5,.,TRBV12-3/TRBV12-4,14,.,CASSLVGQNQPQHF,TGTGCCAGCAGTTTAGTAGGTCAGAATCAGCCCCAGCATTTT
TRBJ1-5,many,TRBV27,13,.,CASSGGYNQPQHF,TGTGCCAGCAGTGGGGGCTACAATCAGCCCCAGCATTTT
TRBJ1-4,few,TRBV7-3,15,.,CASSPGAGRNEKLFF,TGTGCCAGCAGCCCCGGCGCGGGTAGAAATGAAAAACTGTTTTTT
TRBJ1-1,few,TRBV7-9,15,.,CASSPRVISSGEAFF,TGTGCCAGCAGCCCAAGAGTCATTTCCTCTGGTGAAGCTTTCTTT
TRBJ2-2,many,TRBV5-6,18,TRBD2,CASSLYGLAGENTGELFF,TGTGCCAGCAGCTTGTACGGGCTAGCGGGGGAGAACACCGGGGAGCTGTTTTTT
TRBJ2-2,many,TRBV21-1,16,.,CASSKASRIKTGELFF,TGTGCCAGCAGCAAAGCTTCGCGGATAAAGACCGGGGAGCTGTTTTTT
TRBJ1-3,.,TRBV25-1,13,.,CASREGPRNTIYF,TGTGCCAGCAGAGAAGGTCCCAGAAACACCATATATTTT